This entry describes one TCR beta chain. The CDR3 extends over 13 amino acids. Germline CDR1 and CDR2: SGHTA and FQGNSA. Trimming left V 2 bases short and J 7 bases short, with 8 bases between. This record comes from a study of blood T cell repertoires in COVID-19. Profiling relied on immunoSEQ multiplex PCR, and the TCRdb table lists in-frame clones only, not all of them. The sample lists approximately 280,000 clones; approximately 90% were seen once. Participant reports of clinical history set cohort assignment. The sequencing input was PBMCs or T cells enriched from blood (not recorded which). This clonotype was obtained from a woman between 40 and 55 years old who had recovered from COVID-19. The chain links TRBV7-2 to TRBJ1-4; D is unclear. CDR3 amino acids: CASSLKAAEKLFF. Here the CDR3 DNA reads TGTGCCAGCAGCTTAAAGGCGGCTGAAAAACTGTTTTTT. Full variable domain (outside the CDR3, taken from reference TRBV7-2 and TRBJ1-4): GAGVSQSPSNKVTEKGKDVELRCDPISGHTALYWYRQSLGQGLEFLIYFQGNSAPDKSGLPSDRFSAERTGGSVSTLTIQRTQQEDSAVYLCASSLKAAEKLFFGSGTQLSVL.